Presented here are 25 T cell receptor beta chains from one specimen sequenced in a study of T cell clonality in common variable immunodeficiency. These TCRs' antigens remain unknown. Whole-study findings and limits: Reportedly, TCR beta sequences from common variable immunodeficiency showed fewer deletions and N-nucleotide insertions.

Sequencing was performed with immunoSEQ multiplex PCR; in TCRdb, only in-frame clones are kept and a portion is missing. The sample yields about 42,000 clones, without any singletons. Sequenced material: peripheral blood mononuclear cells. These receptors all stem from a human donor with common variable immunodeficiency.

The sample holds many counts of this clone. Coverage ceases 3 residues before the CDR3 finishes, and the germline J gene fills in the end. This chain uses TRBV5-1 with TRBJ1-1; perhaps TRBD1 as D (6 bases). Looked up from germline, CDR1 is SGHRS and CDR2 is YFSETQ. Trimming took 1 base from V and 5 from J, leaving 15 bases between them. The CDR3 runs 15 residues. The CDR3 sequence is CASSLSGQSGTEAFF. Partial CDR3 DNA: TGCGCCAGCAGCTTGTCCGGACAGAGTGGGACTGAA.

The DNA read from the CDR3 is TGTGCCAGCATTCACAGGGATAGCAATCAGCCC. It encodes CASIHRDSNQP. From start to end, the CDR3 is CASIHRDSNQPQHF. The J gene is TRBJ1-5, the V gene TRBV6-2 or TRBV6-3; tentative D call: TRBD1 (6 bases). The read stops 3 residues short of the end of the CDR3; the missing end is completed from the germline J gene. CDR1 and CDR2 (germline): MNHEY, SVGEGT. The CDR3 is 14 amino acids. V lost 7 bases and J 0 bases, leaving 10 bases between the germline ends.

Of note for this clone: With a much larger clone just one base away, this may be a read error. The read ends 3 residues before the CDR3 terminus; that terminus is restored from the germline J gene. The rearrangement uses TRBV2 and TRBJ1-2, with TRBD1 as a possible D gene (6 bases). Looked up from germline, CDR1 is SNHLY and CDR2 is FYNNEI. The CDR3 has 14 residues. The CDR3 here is CAGSEQGHFYGYTF. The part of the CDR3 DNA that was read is TGTGCCGGCAGTGAACAGGGACACTTCTATGGC.

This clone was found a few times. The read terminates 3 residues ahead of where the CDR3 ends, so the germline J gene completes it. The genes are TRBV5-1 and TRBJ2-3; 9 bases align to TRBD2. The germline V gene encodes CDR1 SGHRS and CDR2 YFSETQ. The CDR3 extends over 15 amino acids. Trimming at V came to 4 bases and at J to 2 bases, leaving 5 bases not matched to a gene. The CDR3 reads CASSVAGDYTDTQYF. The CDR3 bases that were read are TGCGCCAGCAGCGTAGCGGGGGACTACACAGATACG.

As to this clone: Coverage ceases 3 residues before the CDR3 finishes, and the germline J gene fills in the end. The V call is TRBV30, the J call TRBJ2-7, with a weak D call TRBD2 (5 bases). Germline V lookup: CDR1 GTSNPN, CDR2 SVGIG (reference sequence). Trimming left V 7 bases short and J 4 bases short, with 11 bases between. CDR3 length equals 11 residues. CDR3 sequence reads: CASRVTYEQYF. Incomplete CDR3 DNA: TGTGCCTCGCGGGTAACTTACGAG.

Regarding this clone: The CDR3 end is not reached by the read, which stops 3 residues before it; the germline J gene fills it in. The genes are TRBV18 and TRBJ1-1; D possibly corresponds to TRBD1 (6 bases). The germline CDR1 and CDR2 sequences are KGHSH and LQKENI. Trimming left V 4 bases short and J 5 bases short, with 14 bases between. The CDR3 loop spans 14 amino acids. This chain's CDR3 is CASSLRGVGTEAFF. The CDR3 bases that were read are TGTGCCAGCTCACTCAGGGGAGTGGGTACTGAA.

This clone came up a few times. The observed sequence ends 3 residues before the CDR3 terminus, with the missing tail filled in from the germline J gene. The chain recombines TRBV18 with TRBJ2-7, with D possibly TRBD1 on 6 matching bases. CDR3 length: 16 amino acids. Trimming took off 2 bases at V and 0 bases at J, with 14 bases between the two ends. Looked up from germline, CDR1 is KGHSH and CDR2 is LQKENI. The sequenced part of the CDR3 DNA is TGTGCCAGCTCACCATCCGGGACATTGAGCTCCTACGAG. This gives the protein CASSPSGTLSSYE. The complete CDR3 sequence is CASSPSGTLSSYEQYF.

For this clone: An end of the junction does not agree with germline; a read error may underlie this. The CDR3 bases that were read are TGTTCCAGCAGCCGGGACAGGGGAACAGATACG. Its protein product is CSSSRDRGTDT. In full, the CDR3 is CSSSRDRGTDTQYF. J is TRBJ2-3 and V is TRBV7-9; 10 positions match TRBD1. The CDR3 is cut off 3 residues early in the read; its end comes from the germline J gene. The CDR3 spans 14 residues. CDR1 and CDR2 from the germline V gene are SEHNR and FQNEAQ (reference sequence).

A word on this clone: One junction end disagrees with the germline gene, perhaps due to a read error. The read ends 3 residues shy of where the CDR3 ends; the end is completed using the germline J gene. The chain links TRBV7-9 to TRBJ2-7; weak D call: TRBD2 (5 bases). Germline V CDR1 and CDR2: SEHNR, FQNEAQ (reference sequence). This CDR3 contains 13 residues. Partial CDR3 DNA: TGTTCCAGCAGCTTGAGCGGTTCCTACGAG. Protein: CSSSLSGSYE. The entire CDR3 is CSSSLSGSYEQYF. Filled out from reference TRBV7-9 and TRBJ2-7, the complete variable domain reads DTGVSQNPRHKITKRGQNVTFRCDPISEHNRLYWYRQTLGQGPEFLTYFQNEAQLEKSRLLSDRFSAERPKGSFSTLEIQRTEQGDSAMYLCSSSLSGSYEQYFGPGTRLTVT.

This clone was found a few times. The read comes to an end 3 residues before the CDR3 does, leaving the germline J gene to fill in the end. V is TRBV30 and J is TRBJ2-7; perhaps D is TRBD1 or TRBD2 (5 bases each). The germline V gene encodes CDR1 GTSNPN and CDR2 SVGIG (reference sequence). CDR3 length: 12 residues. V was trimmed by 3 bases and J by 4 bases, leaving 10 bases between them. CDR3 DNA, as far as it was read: TGTGCCTGGAGGGGAGACAGATACGAG. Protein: CAWRGDRYE. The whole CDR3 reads CAWRGDRYEQYF.

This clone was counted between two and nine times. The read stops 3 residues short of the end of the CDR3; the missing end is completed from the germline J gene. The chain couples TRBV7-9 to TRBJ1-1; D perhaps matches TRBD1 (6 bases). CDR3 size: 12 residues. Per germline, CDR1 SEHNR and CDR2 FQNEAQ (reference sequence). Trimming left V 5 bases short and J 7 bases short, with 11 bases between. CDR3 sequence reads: CASSQEGGEAFF. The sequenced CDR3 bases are TGTGCCAGCAGCCAAGAAGGGGGTGAA.

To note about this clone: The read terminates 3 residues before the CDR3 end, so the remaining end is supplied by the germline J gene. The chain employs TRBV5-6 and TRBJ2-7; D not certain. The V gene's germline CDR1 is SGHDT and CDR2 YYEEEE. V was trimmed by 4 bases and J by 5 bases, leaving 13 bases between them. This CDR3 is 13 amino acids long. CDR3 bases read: TGTGCCAGCAGCGCACGCATTGGCAACGAG. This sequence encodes CASSARIGNE. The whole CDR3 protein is CASSARIGNEQYF. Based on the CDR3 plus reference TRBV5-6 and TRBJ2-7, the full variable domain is DAGVTQSPTHLIKTRGQQVTLRCSPKSGHDTVSWYQQALGQGPQFIFQYYEEEERQRGNFPDRFSGHQFPNYSSELNVNALLLGDSALYLCASSARIGNEQYFGPGTRLTVT.

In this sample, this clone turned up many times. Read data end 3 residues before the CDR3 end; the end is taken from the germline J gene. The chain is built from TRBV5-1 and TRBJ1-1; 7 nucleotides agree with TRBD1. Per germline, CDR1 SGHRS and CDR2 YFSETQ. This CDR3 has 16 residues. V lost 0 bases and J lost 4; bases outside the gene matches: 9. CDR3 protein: CASSLAPGTAVTEAFF. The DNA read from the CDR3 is TGCGCCAGCAGCTTGGCCCCCGGGACAGCTGTCACTGAA.

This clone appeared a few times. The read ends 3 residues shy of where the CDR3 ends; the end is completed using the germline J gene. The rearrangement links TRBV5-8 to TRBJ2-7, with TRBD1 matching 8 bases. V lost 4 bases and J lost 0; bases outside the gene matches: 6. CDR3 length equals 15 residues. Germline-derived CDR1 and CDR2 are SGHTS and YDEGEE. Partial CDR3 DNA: TGTGCCAGCAGCGGGACAGGTTTCATCTCCTACGAG. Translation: CASSGTGFISYE. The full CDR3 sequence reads CASSGTGFISYEQYF.

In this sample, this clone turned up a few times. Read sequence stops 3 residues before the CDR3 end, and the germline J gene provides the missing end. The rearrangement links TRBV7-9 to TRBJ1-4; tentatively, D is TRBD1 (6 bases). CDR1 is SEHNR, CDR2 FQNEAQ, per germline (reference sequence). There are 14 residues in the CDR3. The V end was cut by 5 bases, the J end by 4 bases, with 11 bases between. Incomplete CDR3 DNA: TGTGCCAGCAGCGCACAGGGTTATAATGAAAAA. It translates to CASSAQGYNEK. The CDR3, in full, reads CASSAQGYNEKLFF.

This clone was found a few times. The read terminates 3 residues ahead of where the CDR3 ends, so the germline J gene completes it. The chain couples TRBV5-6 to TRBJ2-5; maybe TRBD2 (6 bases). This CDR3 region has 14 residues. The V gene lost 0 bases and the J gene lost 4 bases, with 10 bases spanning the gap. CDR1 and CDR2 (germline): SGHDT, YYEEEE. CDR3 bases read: TGTGCCAGCAGCTTGGCCGGCGGGGCAGAGACC. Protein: CASSLAGGAET. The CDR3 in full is CASSLAGGAETQYF.

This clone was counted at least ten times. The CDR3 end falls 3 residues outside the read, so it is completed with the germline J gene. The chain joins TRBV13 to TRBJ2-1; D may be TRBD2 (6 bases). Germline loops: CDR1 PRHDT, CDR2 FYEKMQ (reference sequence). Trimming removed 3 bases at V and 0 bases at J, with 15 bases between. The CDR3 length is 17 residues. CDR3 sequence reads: CASSLSLAESSYNEQFF. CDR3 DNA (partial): TGTGCCAGCAGCTTGAGTTTAGCGGAAAGCTCCTACAATGAG.

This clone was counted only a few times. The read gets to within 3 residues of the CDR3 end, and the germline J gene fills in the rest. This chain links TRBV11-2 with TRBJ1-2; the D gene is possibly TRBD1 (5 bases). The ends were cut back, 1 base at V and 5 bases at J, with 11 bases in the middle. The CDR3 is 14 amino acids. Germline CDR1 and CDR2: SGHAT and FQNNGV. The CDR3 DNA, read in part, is TGTGCCAGCAGCTTAGGTTGGACAATGTATGGC. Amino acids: CASSLGWTMYG. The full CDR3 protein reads CASSLGWTMYGYTF.

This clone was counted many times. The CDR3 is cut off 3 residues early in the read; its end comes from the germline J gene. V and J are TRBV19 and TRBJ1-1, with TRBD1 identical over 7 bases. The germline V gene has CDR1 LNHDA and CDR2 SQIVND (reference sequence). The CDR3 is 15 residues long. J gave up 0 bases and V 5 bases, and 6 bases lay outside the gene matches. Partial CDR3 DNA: TGTGCCAGTAGTCCCTGGGACAGCTTGAACACTGAA. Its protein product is CASSPWDSLNTE. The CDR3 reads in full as CASSPWDSLNTEAFF.

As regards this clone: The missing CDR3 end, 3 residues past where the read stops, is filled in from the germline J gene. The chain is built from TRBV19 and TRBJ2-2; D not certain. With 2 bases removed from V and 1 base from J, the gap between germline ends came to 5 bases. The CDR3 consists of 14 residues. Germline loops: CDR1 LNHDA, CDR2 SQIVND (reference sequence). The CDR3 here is CASSIIRNTGELFF. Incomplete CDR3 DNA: TGTGCCAGTAGTATAATTAGGAACACCGGGGAG.

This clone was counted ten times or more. The CDR3 loop is CAWSPGLYSTDTQYF. The sequenced part of the CDR3 DNA is TGTGCCTGGAGCCCGGGACTATATAGCACAGATACG. The chain carries TRBV30 and TRBJ2-3, with 7 nucleotides matching TRBD2. Read coverage stops 3 residues before the CDR3 terminus; the germline J gene supplies the remainder. The CDR3 is 15 amino acids. Germline V gives CDR1 GTSNPN, CDR2 SVGIG (reference sequence). With 3 bases clipped from V and 0 bases from J, the junction kept 6 bases outside the gene matches.

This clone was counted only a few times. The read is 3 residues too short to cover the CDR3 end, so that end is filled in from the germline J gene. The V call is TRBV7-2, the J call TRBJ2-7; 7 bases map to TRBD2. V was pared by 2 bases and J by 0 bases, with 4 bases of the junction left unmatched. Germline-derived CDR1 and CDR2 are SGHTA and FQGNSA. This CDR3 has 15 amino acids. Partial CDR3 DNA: TGTGCCAGCAGCTTAATGAGCGGGAACTCCTACGAG. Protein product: CASSLMSGNSYE. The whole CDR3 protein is CASSLMSGNSYEQYF.

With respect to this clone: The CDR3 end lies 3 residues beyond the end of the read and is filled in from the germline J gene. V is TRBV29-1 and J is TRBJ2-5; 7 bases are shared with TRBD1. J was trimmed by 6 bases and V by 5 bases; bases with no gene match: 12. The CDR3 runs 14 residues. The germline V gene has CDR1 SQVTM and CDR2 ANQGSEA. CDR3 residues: CSVRDRNSNQTQYF. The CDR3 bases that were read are TGCAGCGTTAGGGACAGAAATAGCAATCAGACC. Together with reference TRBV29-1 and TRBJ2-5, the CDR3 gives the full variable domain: SAVISQKPSRDICQRGTSLTIQCQVDSQVTMMFWYRQQPGQSLTLIATANQGSEATYESGFVIDKFPISRPNLTFSTLTVSNMSPEDSSIYLCSVRDRNSNQTQYFGPGTRLLVL.

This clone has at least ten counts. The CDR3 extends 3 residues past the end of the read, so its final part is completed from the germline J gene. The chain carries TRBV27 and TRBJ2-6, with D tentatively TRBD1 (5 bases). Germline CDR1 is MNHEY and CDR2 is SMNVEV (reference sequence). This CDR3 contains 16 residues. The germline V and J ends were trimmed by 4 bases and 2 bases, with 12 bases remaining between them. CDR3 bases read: TGTGCCAGCAGTTCCCAGGGTATCGCTGGGGCCAACGTC. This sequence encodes CASSSQGIAGANV. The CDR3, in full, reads CASSSQGIAGANVLTF.

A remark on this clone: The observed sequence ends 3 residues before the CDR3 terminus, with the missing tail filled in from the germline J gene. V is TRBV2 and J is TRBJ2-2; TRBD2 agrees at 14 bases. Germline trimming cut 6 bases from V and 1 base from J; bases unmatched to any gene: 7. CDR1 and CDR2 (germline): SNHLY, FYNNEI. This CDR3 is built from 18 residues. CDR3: CASRSGTSGGLNTGELFF. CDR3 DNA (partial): TGTGCCAGCAGATCCGGGACTAGCGGGGGTTTGAACACCGGGGAG.